This is a list of T cell receptor beta chains from one sample in a study of cytomegalovirus exposure and HLA in healthy donors. Assay: immunoSEQ multiplex PCR; the TCRdb copy retains only in-frame clones and omits some. The sample has about 180,000 clones, 75% to 85% seen once. Input material: PBMCs. The origin of the receptors is a woman aged 30 to 39 in good health and CMV-seropositive. Each CDR3 is given with its conserved first and last residue. D genes are given only for firm matches. Clone size is given for some rows only: seen once, a few or many times, or a class if the clone is expanded.

D gene | J gene | clone size | V gene | CDR3 protein | CDR3 DNA
- | TRBJ2-1 | - | TRBV27 | CASSQNIGGHEQFF | TGTGCCAGCAGCCAAAACATCGGGGGGCATGAGCAGTTCTTC
- | TRBJ2-7 | - | TRBV14 | CASSGTRGVEQYF | TGTGCCAGCAGCGGGACACGGGGGGTCGAGCAGTACTTC
- | TRBJ2-2 | - | TRBV4-1 | CASSQDLRELFF | TGCGCCAGCAGCCAAGATTTAAGGGAGCTGTTTTTT
- | TRBJ1-1 | few | TRBV5-6 | CASSLGLEAFF | TGTGCCAGCAGCTTGGGGCTTGAAGCTTTCTTT
- | TRBJ2-7 | - | TRBV7-2 | CASSLAPAPILNYEQYF | TGTGCCAGCAGCTTAGCGCCCGCCCCTATCCTTAACTACGAGCAGTACTTC
TRBD1 | TRBJ1-5 | - | TRBV7-2 | CASSSQDRQGANQPQHF | TGTGCCAGCAGCTCGCAGGACCGACAGGGGGCTAATCAGCCCCAGCATTTT
TRBD2 | TRBJ2-2 | - | TRBV28 | CASGSGGADTGELFF | TGTGCCAGCGGGTCCGGGGGGGCGGACACCGGGGAGCTGTTTTTT
- | TRBJ1-2 | - | TRBV30 | CAWSGTNYGYTF | TGTGCCTGGTCAGGGACTAACTATGGCTACACCTTC
- | TRBJ2-5 | - | TRBV5-1 | CASSDQGQETQYF | TGCGCCAGCAGCGATCAGGGACAAGAGACCCAGTACTTC
- | TRBJ1-5 | - | TRBV19 | CASNPPEGRSNQPQHF | TGTGCCAGTAATCCCCCGGAGGGTAGAAGCAATCAGCCCCAGCATTTT
- | TRBJ1-5 | once | TRBV19 | CASGGAQPQHF | TGTGCCAGTGGGGGGGCTCAGCCCCAGCATTTT
TRBD1 | TRBJ1-2 | - | TRBV5-5 | CASRWGDRITGYTF | TGTGCCAGCAGGTGGGGGGACAGGATAACAGGCTACACCTTC
TRBD1 | TRBJ2-2 | - | TRBV5-1 | CASSLGTGAQTGELFF | TGCGCCAGCAGCTTGGGGACAGGGGCCCAAACCGGGGAGCTGTTTTTT
- | TRBJ1-6 | - | TRBV5-4 | CASSLARGNSPLHF | TGTGCCAGCAGCTTGGCCAGGGGAAATTCACCCCTCCACTTT
- | TRBJ2-5 | - | TRBV11-2 | CASSLMGAGQETQYF | TGTGCCAGCAGCTTAATGGGGGCTGGGCAAGAGACCCAGTACTTC
TRBD1 | TRBJ1-5 | - | TRBV27 | CASSLRWQGVAYSNQPQHF | TGTGCCAGCAGTTTAAGGTGGCAGGGGGTCGCTTATAGCAATCAGCCCCAGCATTTT
TRBD1 | TRBJ2-6 | - | TRBV10-2 | CASKNRDRSAGANVLTF | TGCGCCAGCAAAAATCGGGACAGGTCGGCTGGGGCCAACGTCCTGACTTTC
TRBD2 | TRBJ2-1 | - | TRBV2 | CASSVTSGRGGREQFF | TGTGCCAGCAGCGTCACTAGCGGGAGGGGGGGGCGCGAGCAGTTCTTC
TRBD1 | TRBJ2-3 | - | TRBV2 | CASTGQGAGDTQYF | TGTGCCAGCACTGGACAGGGGGCCGGGGATACGCAGTATTTT
- | TRBJ1-6 | - | TRBV7-8 | CASSLTDRNSPLHF | TGTGCCAGCAGCTTAACGGACAGAAATTCACCCCTCCACTTT
- | TRBJ2-7 | - | TRBV29-1 | CSVGRDGSYEQYF | TGCAGCGTTGGGAGGGACGGATCCTACGAGCAGTACTTC
TRBD1 | TRBJ2-3 | few | TRBV19 | CASSEQGSQNTQYF | TGTGCCAGTAGTGAACAGGGGAGTCAGAATACGCAGTATTTT
- | TRBJ2-7 | - | TRBV28 | CASTFTLGLDSYEQYF | TGTGCCAGCACCTTCACCCTGGGACTGGATTCCTACGAGCAGTACTTC
TRBD1 | TRBJ2-3 | - | TRBV6-5 | CASRALRQGTDTQYF | TGTGCCAGCAGGGCGCTCCGACAGGGAACAGATACGCAGTATTTT
TRBD1 | TRBJ2-7 | - | TRBV18 | CASSPEQGQGGYEQYF | TGTGCCAGCTCACCTGAACAGGGACAGGGAGGCTACGAGCAGTACTTC
TRBD2 | TRBJ2-5 | - | TRBV4-2 | CASSPLSGGQETQYF | TGTGCCAGCAGCCCGCTTAGCGGGGGGCAAGAGACCCAGTACTTC
- | TRBJ1-3 | - | TRBV4-2 | CASSQVGGTGNTIYF | TGTGCCAGCAGCCAAGTCGGGGGGACTGGAAACACCATATATTTT
- | TRBJ2-7 | - | TRBV11-2 | CASSPSPGSGTKVSYEQYF | TGTGCCAGCAGCCCCAGCCCCGGGAGCGGGACAAAAGTCTCCTACGAGCAGTACTTC